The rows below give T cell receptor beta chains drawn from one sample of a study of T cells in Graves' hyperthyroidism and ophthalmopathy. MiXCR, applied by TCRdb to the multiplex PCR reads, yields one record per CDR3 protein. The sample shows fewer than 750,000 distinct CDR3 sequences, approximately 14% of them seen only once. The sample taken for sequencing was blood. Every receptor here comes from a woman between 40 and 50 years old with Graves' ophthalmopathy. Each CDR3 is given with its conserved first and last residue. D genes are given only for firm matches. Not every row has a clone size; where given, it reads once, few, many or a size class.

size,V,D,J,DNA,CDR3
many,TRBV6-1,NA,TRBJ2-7,TGTGCCAGCAGTGAAACCGTGAACGGGGCAGGGGCCTACGAGCAGTACTTC,CASSETVNGAGAYEQYF
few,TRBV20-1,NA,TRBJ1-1,TGCAGTGCTTCAGGGGTAGGCACTGAAGCTTTCTTT,CSASGVGTEAFF
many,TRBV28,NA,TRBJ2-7,TGTGCCAGCATCCATAGGGGGAACTACGAGCAGTACTTC,CASIHRGNYEQYF
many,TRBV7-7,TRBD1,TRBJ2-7,TGTGCCAGCAGCTTAGGGCACGGAGACAGGGGTGTGGGGGAGGCTACCTACGAGCAGTACTTC,CASSLGHGDRGVGEATYEQYF
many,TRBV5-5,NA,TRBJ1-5,TGTGCCAGCAGCTTAGGGGGGATAGATCAGCCCCAGCATTTT,CASSLGGIDQPQHF
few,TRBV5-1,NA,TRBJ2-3,TGCGCCAGCAGCTTGTACAGGGATCCATCGTATACGCAGTATTTT,CASSLYRDPSYTQYF
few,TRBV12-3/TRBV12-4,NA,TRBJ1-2,TGTGCCAGCAGTTTTCTTACCATGGATTTGAGGGGCTACACCTTC,CASSFLTMDLRGYTF
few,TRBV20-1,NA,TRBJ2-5,TGCAGTGCTAGAGTGGGATCCCAAGAGACCCAGTACTTC,CSARVGSQETQYF
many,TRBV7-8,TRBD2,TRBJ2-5,TGTGCCAGCAGCTTGCCAGCGGGAGGAGAGACCCAGTACTTC,CASSLPAGGETQYF
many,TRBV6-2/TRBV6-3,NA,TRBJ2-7,TGTGCCAGCAGCCAAGGGGGCTCCTACGAGCAGTACTTC,CASSQGGSYEQYF
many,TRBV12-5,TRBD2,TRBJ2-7,TGTGCTAGTGGTTTAACATCTCCGGCTAGCGGGACAACCTACGAGCAGTACTTC,CASGLTSPASGTTYEQYF
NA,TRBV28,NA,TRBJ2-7,TGTGCCAGCAGTTTATCGAGACTGACCTCCTACGAGCAGTACTTC,CASSLSRLTSYEQYF
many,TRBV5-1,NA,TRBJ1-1,TGCGCCAGCAGCCCGGTGATGAACACTGAAGCTTTCTTT,CASSPVMNTEAFF
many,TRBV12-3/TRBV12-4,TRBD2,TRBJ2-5,TGTGCCAGCAGTTCGGGACTAGCAAGGGAGACCCAGTACTTC,CASSSGLARETQYF
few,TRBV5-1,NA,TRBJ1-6,TGCGCCAGCAGCTTGGATGCGGGCTCACCCCTCCACTTT,CASSLDAGSPLHF
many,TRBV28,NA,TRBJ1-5,TGTGCCAGCAGTTTATCGACACCTAATCAGCCCCAGCATTTT,CASSLSTPNQPQHF
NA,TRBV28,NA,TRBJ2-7,TGTGCCAGCAGTTTACACGGGGAGGCCTACGAGCAGTACTTC,CASSLHGEAYEQYF
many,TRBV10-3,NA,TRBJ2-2,TGTGCCATCAGCCCCTCCCTAGGCAACACCGGGGAGCTGTTTTTT,CAISPSLGNTGELFF
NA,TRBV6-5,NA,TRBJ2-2,TGTGCCAGCAGCTTAGGAGCCAGCGGGGAGCTGTTTTTT,CASSLGASGELFF
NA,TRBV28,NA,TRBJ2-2,TGTGCCAGCAGTTTAGGGACCACGGGGACCGGGGAGCTGTTTTTT,CASSLGTTGTGELFF
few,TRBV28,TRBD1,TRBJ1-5,TGTGCCAGCGGTTCGGGGACAGGGTACAATCAGCCCCAGCATTTT,CASGSGTGYNQPQHF
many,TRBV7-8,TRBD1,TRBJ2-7,TGTGCCAGCAGCTTAGCAGGGACAGGCCCCTACGAGCAGTACTTC,CASSLAGTGPYEQYF
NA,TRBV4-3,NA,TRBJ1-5,TGCGCCAGCAGCCAAGAATGGGAGTTGAGCAATCAGCCCCAGCATTTT,CASSQEWELSNQPQHF
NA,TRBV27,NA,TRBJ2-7,TGTGCCAGCAGTTTGTGGTCGGAGAAAAAGAGCAGGTACGAGCAGTACTTC,CASSLWSEKKSRYEQYF
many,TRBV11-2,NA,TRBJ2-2,TGTGCCAGCAGCTTCACGGGGGCGTCCGGGGAGCTGTTTTTT,CASSFTGASGELFF
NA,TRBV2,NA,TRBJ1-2,TGTGCCAGCAACAGTTATGGCTACACCTTC,CASNSYGYTF
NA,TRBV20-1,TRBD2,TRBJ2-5,TGCAGTGCTCATACTAGCGAAGAGACCCAGTACTTC,CSAHTSEETQYF
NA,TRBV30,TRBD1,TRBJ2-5,TGTGCCTGGAGTGACGGACAGGGAAAAGAGACCCAGTACTTC,CAWSDGQGKETQYF
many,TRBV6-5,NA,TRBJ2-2,TGTGCCAGCAGTTACACCGATACCCTGGTAACCGGGGAGCTGTTTTTT,CASSYTDTLVTGELFF
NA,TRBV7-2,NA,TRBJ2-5,TGTGCCAGCAGCTTGGGGACACCCCAAGAGACTCAGTACTTC,CASSLGTPQETQYF
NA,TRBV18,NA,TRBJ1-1,TGTGCCAGCTCACCACCTTTGGGGGATGAAGCTTTCTTT,CASSPPLGDEAFF
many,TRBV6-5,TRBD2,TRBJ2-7,TGTGCCAGCCGAACTAGCGGGAGGACCTACGAGCAGTACTTC,CASRTSGRTYEQYF
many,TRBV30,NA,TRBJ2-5,TGTGCCTGGATTTCGCCACTAGACAGAGAGACCCAGTACTTC,CAWISPLDRETQYF
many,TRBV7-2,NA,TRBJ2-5,TGTGCCAGCAGCTTAGATTCCGGGGCCTTGACCCAGTACTTC,CASSLDSGALTQYF
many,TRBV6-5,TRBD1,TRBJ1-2,TGTGCCAGCAGTAACGACAGGGGGCTAGACTATGGCTACACCTTC,CASSNDRGLDYGYTF
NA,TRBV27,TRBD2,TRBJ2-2,TGTGCCAGCAGCGTAACCTCTCTAGCGGGCACCGGGGAGCTGTTTTTT,CASSVTSLAGTGELFF
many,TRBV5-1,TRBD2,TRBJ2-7,TGCGCCAGCAGCTTTAGCGGGAGGGCGGTGGGTGAGCAGTACTTC,CASSFSGRAVGEQYF
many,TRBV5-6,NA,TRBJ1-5,TGTGCCAGCAGCTTCGGGACAACTAATCAGCCCCAGCATTTT,CASSFGTTNQPQHF
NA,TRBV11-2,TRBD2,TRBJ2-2,TGTGCCAGCAGCTTGGTAGCGGGAGGGTACACCGGGGGGCTGTTTTTT,CASSLVAGGYTGGLFF